The 22 T cell receptor beta chains in this list originate from one sample, sequenced in a study of T cells in Graves' hyperthyroidism and ophthalmopathy. Regions amplified from RNA transcripts were the TCR beta CDR3 regions. HTBI primers were used for first-round RT-PCR of the TCR CDR3. TCRdb re-called the multiplex PCR reads through MiXCR, storing one row per CDR3 protein. This table has 540,000 or so distinct CDR3 sequences, about 15% appearing once. Sequencing was performed on blood. The source of these receptors is a woman between 25 and 40 years old with Graves' hyperthyroidism.

The sample holds many counts of this clonotype. This sequence joins TRBV20-1 and TRBJ2-7, with 7 bases that match TRBD2. The CDR3 totals 15 residues. V lost 0 bases and J lost 5; bases outside the gene matches: 10. Germline CDR1 reads DFQATT; CDR2 reads SNEGSKA (reference sequence). The CDR3: CSARDRGEGLNEQYF. The CDR3 nucleotides read TGCAGTGCTAGAGATCGGGGGGAGGGCCTGAACGAGCAGTACTTC.

V gene TRBV6-1 combines with J gene TRBJ1-3; D remains unclear. Germline V gene lookup returns CDR1 MNHNS and CDR2 SASEGT. The CDR3 runs to 13 residues. V was cut by 10 bases and J by 3 bases, with 13 bases left in between. CDR3 nucleotide sequence: TGTGCCATCACGGAGCAAATTGGAAACACCATATATTTT. It encodes CAITEQIGNTIYF.

This clonotype has at least ten counts. This sequence joins TRBV7-9 and TRBJ2-7; 8 bases align to TRBD1. The CDR3 is made up of 15 amino acids. V lost 2 bases to trimming and J lost 5 bases; unmatched junction nucleotides: 8. The V gene's germline CDR1 is SEHNR and CDR2 FQNEAQ (reference sequence). CDR3 sequence: CASSLRGQASDEQYF. CDR3 coding DNA: TGTGCCAGCAGCTTAAGGGGACAGGCGTCCGACGAGCAGTACTTC.

This clonotype came up many times. The CDR3 is CSARPDLYEQYF. The CDR3 DNA sequence: TGCAGTGCTAGACCGGACCTCTACGAGCAGTACTTC. The rearrangement links TRBV20-1 to TRBJ2-7; D gene unclear. With 2 bases removed from V and 3 bases from J, the gap between germline ends came to 8 bases. The germline CDR1 and CDR2 sequences are DFQATT and SNEGSKA (reference sequence). This CDR3 comprises 12 residues.

The chain combines TRBV20-1 with TRBJ2-3, with 9 bases fitting TRBD1. The CDR3 loop spans 13 amino acids. Germline loops: CDR1 DFQATT, CDR2 SNEGSKA (reference sequence). V lost 6 bases to trimming and J lost 6 bases; unmatched junction nucleotides: 7. The CDR3: CSAGTGRRDTQYF. CDR3 DNA sequence: TGCAGTGCCGGGACAGGGCGTCGGGATACGCAGTATTTT.

This clonotype occurred many times. The genes are TRBV6-1 and TRBJ2-7; no firm D call. With 6 bases removed from V and 3 bases from J, the gap between germline ends came to 9 bases. CDR1 MNHNS and CDR2 SASEGT come from the germline V gene. CDR3 length: 12 amino acids. The CDR3 nucleotides are TGTGCCAGCAGAGAGAGAAACTACGAGCAGTACTTC. Encoded protein: CASRERNYEQYF.

The chain has TRBV28 and TRBJ1-6; D is possibly TRBD1 (5 bases). The germline V gene has CDR1 MDHEN and CDR2 SYDVKM. The CDR3 is 15 residues long. Trimming stripped 6 bases from V and 2 bases from J, with 11 bases between. The CDR3 nucleotides read TGTGCCAGCAGCCTCAGGGATACCTATAATTCACCCCTCCACTTT. It is translated as CASSLRDTYNSPLHF.

This clonotype turned up a few times. The genes are TRBV9 and TRBJ2-1, with a possible D match to TRBD2 (6 bases). CDR3 length: 15 residues. Trimming pared 0 bases from V and 8 bases from J, leaving 15 bases between. Germline values: CDR1 SGDLS, CDR2 YYNGEE. The CDR3 coding sequence is TGTGCCAGCAGCGTAGGAGGGACTTTGTCCCATGAGCAGTTCTTC. Its translation is CASSVGGTLSHEQFF.

This clonotype was seen ten or more times. This chain connects TRBV27 to TRBJ1-1; the D is unclear. From germline, CDR1 is MNHEY and CDR2 SMNVEV (reference sequence). The CDR3 has 12 residues. V lost 5 bases, J lost 4 bases, and 8 bases lay in between. The CDR3 bases are TGTGCCAGCAGTAGGGTGGGCACTGAAGCTTTCTTT. Amino acids: CASSRVGTEAFF.

The chain employs TRBV7-6 and TRBJ2-7; 11 nucleotides match TRBD2. The CDR3 covers 14 residues. V shed 3 bases, J shed 5 bases, and the junction held 3 bases outside the gene matches. Looked up from germline, CDR1 is SGHVS and CDR2 is FNYEAQ. The CDR3 DNA sequence: TGTGCCAGCAGCTTTGAACTAGCGGGAGACGAGCAGTACTTC. Translating it yields CASSFELAGDEQYF. Full variable domain (outside the CDR3, taken from reference TRBV7-6 and TRBJ2-7): GAGVSQSPRYKVTKRGQDVALRCDPISGHVSLYWYRQALGQGPEFLTYFNYEAQQDKSGLPNDRFSAERPEGSISTLTIQRTEQRDSAMYRCASSFELAGDEQYFGPGTRLTVT.

The gene calls are TRBV20-1 and TRBJ2-3, with 15 positions matching TRBD2. The CDR3 is 21 amino acids. The V gene end was trimmed by 0 bases and the J gene end by 2 bases; junction bases not matched to a gene: 15. Germline-derived CDR1 and CDR2 are DFQATT and SNEGSKA (reference sequence). The chain's CDR3 is CSARDPRTSGRARRSTDTQYF. CDR3 DNA: TGCAGTGCTAGAGACCCCAGGACTAGCGGGAGGGCACGACGATCCACAGATACGCAGTATTTT.

This clonotype was seen a handful of times. The chain has TRBV4-1 and TRBJ1-2; D is possibly TRBD1 (5 bases). The germline gives CDR1 MGHRA, CDR2 YSYEKL. Trimming pared 0 bases from V and 1 base from J, leaving 12 bases between. CDR3 length: 16 amino acids. CDR3 bases: TGCGCCAGCAGCCAAGAGTACAGGCAGGGTAACTATGGCTACACCTTC. Encoded protein: CASSQEYRQGNYGYTF.

The chain carries TRBV27 and TRBJ2-1, with D maybe TRBD1 (5 bases). The CDR3 extends over 13 amino acids. Germline values: CDR1 MNHEY, CDR2 SMNVEV (reference sequence). Trimming shortened V by 5 bases and J by 8 bases, and 13 bases separated the two germline ends. The CDR3 DNA sequence: TGTGCCAGCAGTACCCGGACATGGGATGAGCAGTTCTTC. Its protein product is CASSTRTWDEQFF.

This clonotype was found many times. The chain links TRBV18 to TRBJ2-1; 14 nucleotides agree with TRBD2. The V segment lost 6 bases and the J segment 8 bases; nucleotides outside the gene matches: 9. Germline V gives CDR1 KGHSH, CDR2 LQKENI. CDR3 size: 16 residues. CDR3 DNA: TGTGCCAGCTCGCCCGGACTAGCGGGAGGCCTCTATGAGCAGTTCTTC. Translation: CASSPGLAGGLYEQFF. The entire variable domain, with the rest obtained from reference TRBV18 and TRBJ2-1, is as follows: NAGVMQNPRHLVRRRGQEARLRCSPMKGHSHVYWYRQLPEEGLKFMVYLQKENIIDESGMPKERFSAEFPKEGPSILRIQQVVRGDSAAYFCASSPGLAGGLYEQFFGPGTRLTVL.

This clonotype occurred a few times. This chain joins TRBV20-1 and TRBJ2-1; TRBD2 agrees at 8 bases. The CDR3 consists of 16 residues. Per germline, CDR1 DFQATT and CDR2 SNEGSKA (reference sequence). V lost 6 bases, J lost 4 bases, and 14 bases stayed unmatched. This CDR3 reads CSAPGLARGIYNEQFF. CDR3 nucleotides: TGCAGTGCCCCCGGACTAGCCCGGGGGATATACAATGAGCAGTTCTTC.

The V and J genes are TRBV6-4 and TRBJ2-5; 9 bases map to TRBD2. This CDR3 spans 15 amino acids. After removal of 3 bases from V and 4 bases from J, the junction contained 6 bases not matched to a gene. Germline CDR1 is MRHNA and CDR2 is SNTAGT. The chain's CDR3 is CASSEVAGEGETQYF. The DNA for the CDR3 is TGTGCCAGCAGTGAGGTAGCGGGAGAGGGAGAGACCCAGTACTTC.

This clonotype was seen repeatedly, ten times or more. The V gene is TRBV13, the J gene TRBJ1-2, with D maybe TRBD1 (5 bases). CDR3 length: 14 amino acids. Germline V gene data show CDR1 as PRHDT and CDR2 as FYEKMQ (reference sequence). V was cut by 2 bases and J by 2 bases, with 9 bases left in between. The chain's CDR3 is CASSLYRPNYGYTF. The CDR3 nucleotides read TGTGCCAGCAGCTTATACAGGCCCAACTATGGCTACACCTTC.

There are a few counts of this clonotype. The CDR3 DNA reads TGTGCCAGCAGTTTAGGGTGGGCTAGCCATAGAAGTCCCACTAGCACAGATACGCAGTATTTT. Its protein product is CASSLGWASHRSPTSTDTQYF. The V and J genes are TRBV12-3 or TRBV12-4 and TRBJ2-3; D may be TRBD2 (5 bases). The CDR3 covers 21 residues. V lost 1 base to trimming and J lost 0 bases, with 26 bases between them.

There are many counts of this clonotype. The V and J genes are TRBV6-1 and TRBJ1-2; a weak D match, TRBD1 (5 bases). This CDR3 is 15 amino acids long. Germline V gene lookup returns CDR1 MNHNS and CDR2 SASEGT. The V and J ends lost 1 base and 6 bases respectively, with 15 bases between them. The CDR3 region has the DNA TGTGCCAGCAGTGAAGTCGGTTTGGGGCGGGATGGCTACACCTTC. Amino acid sequence: CASSEVGLGRDGYTF.

This clonotype came up a few times. V and J are TRBV6-2 or TRBV6-3 and TRBJ2-3; the match to TRBD2 covers 13 bases. Germline V gene lookup returns CDR1 MNHEY and CDR2 SVGEGT. The junction had 13 bases not matched to a gene; V was cut back by 8 bases and J by 2 bases. The CDR3 is 18 residues long. The CDR3 DNA reads as TGTGCCAGCGGCACTAGCGGGAGGGCCGAGGGTATCACAGATACGCAGTATTTT. Its translation: CASGTSGRAEGITDTQYF.

CDR3 protein: CASTPRAGTTNQPQHF. The CDR3 region has the DNA TGTGCCAGCACCCCCCGAGCCGGGACAACCAATCAGCCCCAGCATTTT. This chain links TRBV6-2 or TRBV6-3 with TRBJ1-5, with D tentatively TRBD1 (6 bases). In germline, CDR1 is MNHEY, CDR2 SVGEGT. Between the trimmed V and J ends, which lost 7 bases and 3 bases, there was a span of 19 bases. The CDR3 loop spans 16 amino acids.

This clonotype was found many times. This chain links TRBV6-6 with TRBJ2-7, with a weak D call TRBD1 (6 bases). This CDR3 region has 14 residues. Trimming took off 0 bases at V and 3 bases at J, with 9 bases between the two ends. Germline CDR1 MNHNY, CDR2 SVGAGI (reference sequence). The CDR3 DNA reads as TGTGCCAGCAGTTACTCGGACAGTAACTACGAGCAGTACTTC. Translating it yields CASSYSDSNYEQYF.